The rows below give T cell receptor beta chains drawn from one sample of a study of type 1 regulatory T cells. These receptors are not linked to any known antigen. MiXCR, applied by TCRdb to the reads, yields one record per CDR3 protein. The table has tens of thousands of distinct CDR3 sequences, around 77% seen once; the top ten hold about 14%. The sequenced sample consisted of cultured T cells, either the whole culture or a sorted T cell fraction (not recorded which). Receptors originate from a human donor in good health. Each CDR3 is given with its conserved first and last residue. The D gene is left open where the match is weak. Size is stated for part of the rows, as once, few or many counts, or as a class when the clone is expanded.

v_gene: TRBV12-3/TRBV12-4; abundance: few; j_gene: TRBJ1-1; d_gene: NA; CDR3nt: TGTGCCAGCAGTTTAATGGGGGGCCCTGAAGCTTTCTTT; CDR3aa: CASSLMGGPEAFF
v_gene: TRBV27; abundance: NA; j_gene: TRBJ2-7; d_gene: NA; CDR3nt: TGTGCCAGCAGGGGATTGGGGTTGGCCTACGAGCAGTACTTC; CDR3aa: CASRGLGLAYEQYF
v_gene: TRBV5-6; abundance: NA; j_gene: TRBJ2-1; d_gene: TRBD1; CDR3nt: TGTGCCAGCAGCAAACAAGACAGGGTGGGGCAGTTCTTC; CDR3aa: CASSKQDRVGQFF
v_gene: TRBV28; abundance: NA; j_gene: TRBJ2-7; d_gene: NA; CDR3nt: TGTGCCAGCAGAAAGGACAGTCCCTCCTACGAGCAGTACTTC; CDR3aa: CASRKDSPSYEQYF
v_gene: TRBV20-1; abundance: NA; j_gene: TRBJ2-3; d_gene: TRBD2; CDR3nt: TGCAGTGCTAGATTTAGCGGGGGGGCCTGGTGGGGGCGAGATACGCAGTATTTT; CDR3aa: CSARFSGGAWWGRDTQYF
v_gene: TRBV6-6; abundance: medium-sized; j_gene: TRBJ1-5; d_gene: TRBD1; CDR3nt: TGTGCCAGCAGGGACACAGGGGGTCAGCCCCAGCATTTT; CDR3aa: CASRDTGGQPQHF
v_gene: TRBV11-2; abundance: NA; j_gene: TRBJ2-3; d_gene: TRBD2; CDR3nt: TGTGCCAGCAGCTTTTCTAGCGGGGGGCCATCTTGGGATACGCAGTATTTT; CDR3aa: CASSFSSGGPSWDTQYF
v_gene: TRBV5-4; abundance: NA; j_gene: TRBJ2-3; d_gene: TRBD1; CDR3nt: TGTGCCAGCAGCTTTGGGGGGGACAGGGGGACAGATACGCAGTATTTT; CDR3aa: CASSFGGDRGTDTQYF
v_gene: TRBV29-1; abundance: NA; j_gene: TRBJ2-3; d_gene: TRBD1; CDR3nt: TGCAGCGGGCGGGACAGGGGATTTACAGATACGCAGTATTTT; CDR3aa: CSGRDRGFTDTQYF
v_gene: TRBV6-4; abundance: NA; j_gene: TRBJ1-2; d_gene: NA; CDR3nt: TGTGCCAGCACCGGGGCGGAGATAGGATATGGCTACACCTTC; CDR3aa: CASTGAEIGYGYTF
v_gene: TRBV24-1; abundance: few; j_gene: TRBJ2-1; d_gene: TRBD1; CDR3nt: TGTGCCACCAGTGATTTGCTTGGACAGGGGGCTGGAAATGAGCAGTTCTTC; CDR3aa: CATSDLLGQGAGNEQFF
v_gene: TRBV6-2/TRBV6-3; abundance: NA; j_gene: TRBJ2-7; d_gene: NA; CDR3nt: TGTGCCAGCAGTTATCCCCGGGCGTCCGAGCAGTACTTC; CDR3aa: CASSYPRASEQYF
v_gene: TRBV6-5; abundance: NA; j_gene: TRBJ2-7; d_gene: NA; CDR3nt: TGTGCCAGCAGGTCCTCGGGCTACGAGCAGTACTTC; CDR3aa: CASRSSGYEQYF
v_gene: TRBV7-8; abundance: few; j_gene: TRBJ1-5; d_gene: NA; CDR3nt: TGTGCCAGCAGCTCGACAGATTTCAATCAGCCCCAGCATTTT; CDR3aa: CASSSTDFNQPQHF
v_gene: TRBV5-1; abundance: NA; j_gene: TRBJ2-5; d_gene: NA; CDR3nt: TGCGCCAGCAGCATATCCCAGGCTGAGACCCAGTACTTC; CDR3aa: CASSISQAETQYF
v_gene: TRBV7-3; abundance: NA; j_gene: TRBJ2-1; d_gene: TRBD2; CDR3nt: TGTGCCAGCAGCTTAAGCCCAGCGGGGGGCTACAATGAGCAGTTCTTC; CDR3aa: CASSLSPAGGYNEQFF
v_gene: TRBV20-1; abundance: NA; j_gene: TRBJ2-1; d_gene: TRBD2; CDR3nt: TGCAGTGCTAGACACACGGGGGGGCGGCACAATGAGCAGTTCTTC; CDR3aa: CSARHTGGRHNEQFF
v_gene: TRBV15; abundance: NA; j_gene: TRBJ2-2; d_gene: NA; CDR3nt: TGTGCCACCAGCAGAGATCTAGCTATTCGCGCCGGGGAGCTGTTTTTT; CDR3aa: CATSRDLAIRAGELFF
v_gene: TRBV7-2; abundance: NA; j_gene: TRBJ1-1; d_gene: TRBD1; CDR3nt: TGTGCCAGCAGCCCCCAGGGACAGGGGTTGACTGAAGCTTTCTTT; CDR3aa: CASSPQGQGLTEAFF
v_gene: TRBV12-3/TRBV12-4; abundance: NA; j_gene: TRBJ2-5; d_gene: NA; CDR3nt: TGTGCCAGCAGTTCCCACCTTAGGCCCCAAGAGACCCAGTACTTC; CDR3aa: CASSSHLRPQETQYF
v_gene: TRBV12-3/TRBV12-4; abundance: NA; j_gene: TRBJ2-2; d_gene: TRBD2; CDR3nt: TGTGCCAGCAGCCCCGGGGAGGGGTTAGGGTTCGCGAACACCGGGGAGCTGTTTTTT; CDR3aa: CASSPGEGLGFANTGELFF
v_gene: TRBV2; abundance: once; j_gene: TRBJ2-6; d_gene: NA; CDR3nt: TGTGCCAGCGACAGGAGGCCCCCCTCTGGGGCCAACGTCCTGACTTTC; CDR3aa: CASDRRPPSGANVLTF
v_gene: TRBV30; abundance: NA; j_gene: TRBJ1-5; d_gene: NA; CDR3nt: TGTGCCTGGAGTGTAGCGGCTGGTCAGCCCCAGCATTTT; CDR3aa: CAWSVAAGQPQHF
v_gene: TRBV12-5; abundance: NA; j_gene: TRBJ1-5; d_gene: NA; CDR3nt: TGTGCTAGTGGTATCGGGGACCTTAGCAATCAGCCCCAGCATTTT; CDR3aa: CASGIGDLSNQPQHF
v_gene: TRBV7-9; abundance: NA; j_gene: TRBJ2-3; d_gene: NA; CDR3nt: TGTGCCAGCAGCTTAGGCGGGGAAAACTGGGATACGCAGTATTTT; CDR3aa: CASSLGGENWDTQYF
v_gene: TRBV21-1; abundance: NA; j_gene: TRBJ1-1; d_gene: NA; CDR3nt: TGTGCCAGCAGCGTTCGGGAGGGTCAAATGGAAGCTTTCTTT; CDR3aa: CASSVREGQMEAFF
v_gene: TRBV4-2; abundance: NA; j_gene: TRBJ2-4; d_gene: NA; CDR3nt: TGTGCCAGCAGCCACATATTCAGGGGAGCCAAAAACATTCAGTACTTC; CDR3aa: CASSHIFRGAKNIQYF
v_gene: TRBV7-8; abundance: NA; j_gene: TRBJ1-3; d_gene: NA; CDR3nt: TGTGCCAGCAGCTCCGGACCTCCTCCTGGAAACACCATATATTTT; CDR3aa: CASSSGPPPGNTIYF
v_gene: TRBV6-6; abundance: NA; j_gene: TRBJ1-1; d_gene: TRBD1; CDR3nt: TGTGCCAGCAAAGGGGGAGGGGGCAGGCCTGAAGCTTTCTTT; CDR3aa: CASKGGGGRPEAFF
v_gene: TRBV5-1; abundance: NA; j_gene: TRBJ2-1; d_gene: NA; CDR3nt: TGCGCCAGCAGCTTGGCCCTAGCTGGTGAGCAGTTCTTC; CDR3aa: CASSLALAGEQFF
v_gene: TRBV6-2/TRBV6-3; abundance: few; j_gene: TRBJ2-4; d_gene: NA; CDR3nt: TGTGCCAGCAGTTATGGGGCCGGGGCTTTAGCCAAAAACATTCAGTACTTC; CDR3aa: CASSYGAGALAKNIQYF
v_gene: TRBV2; abundance: few; j_gene: TRBJ2-5; d_gene: TRBD2; CDR3nt: TGTGCCAGCAGTTCGGGACTAGCGGGGGGCCTACAAGAGACCCAGTACTTC; CDR3aa: CASSSGLAGGLQETQYF
v_gene: TRBV5-1; abundance: once; j_gene: TRBJ2-3; d_gene: NA; CDR3nt: TGCGCCAGCAACGATGGGGGGAGCACAGATACGCAGTATTTT; CDR3aa: CASNDGGSTDTQYF
v_gene: TRBV6-6; abundance: NA; j_gene: TRBJ1-2; d_gene: NA; CDR3nt: TGTGCCAGCTCGAATTTAGTGGTCCACTATGGCTACACCTTC; CDR3aa: CASSNLVVHYGYTF
v_gene: TRBV27; abundance: NA; j_gene: TRBJ1-2; d_gene: TRBD1; CDR3nt: TGTGCCAGCAGTTTATATCCCCCCCGGACAGGGTCTGGCTACACCTTC; CDR3aa: CASSLYPPRTGSGYTF
v_gene: TRBV9; abundance: once; j_gene: TRBJ2-3; d_gene: TRBD2; CDR3nt: TGTGCCAGCGGGGGACTAGCCGCAGATACGCAGTATTTT; CDR3aa: CASGGLAADTQYF
v_gene: TRBV5-1; abundance: NA; j_gene: TRBJ2-1; d_gene: TRBD2; CDR3nt: TGCGCCAGCAGGCCTCTAGCGGGGGGCTACAATGAGCAGTTCTTC; CDR3aa: CASRPLAGGYNEQFF
v_gene: TRBV5-1; abundance: NA; j_gene: TRBJ1-2; d_gene: NA; CDR3nt: TGCGCCAGCAGCCCGGCGGTCCAGGGAGGGCAAGGCTACACCTTC; CDR3aa: CASSPAVQGGQGYTF
v_gene: TRBV19; abundance: once; j_gene: TRBJ2-7; d_gene: TRBD1; CDR3nt: TGTGCCAGTAGTATTGGACAGGGGGCCTACGAGCAGTACTTC; CDR3aa: CASSIGQGAYEQYF
v_gene: TRBV5-1; abundance: few; j_gene: TRBJ2-1; d_gene: NA; CDR3nt: TGCGCCAGCAGCTCTTCCTCAGGGGTTTTTTACCACAATGAGCAGTTCTTC; CDR3aa: CASSSSSGVFYHNEQFF
v_gene: TRBV5-1; abundance: NA; j_gene: TRBJ2-1; d_gene: NA; CDR3nt: TGCGCCAGCAGCGCCAACTCCGGGGCCGAGCAGTTCTTC; CDR3aa: CASSANSGAEQFF
v_gene: TRBV20-1; abundance: NA; j_gene: TRBJ2-3; d_gene: NA; CDR3nt: TGCAGTGCGGCCCGTAGCACAGATACGCAGTATTTT; CDR3aa: CSAARSTDTQYF
v_gene: TRBV18; abundance: NA; j_gene: TRBJ2-5; d_gene: TRBD1; CDR3nt: TGTGCCAGCTCACCGGGACAGCAAGAGACCCAGTACTTC; CDR3aa: CASSPGQQETQYF
v_gene: TRBV30; abundance: medium-sized; j_gene: TRBJ1-5; d_gene: NA; CDR3nt: TGTGCCTGGAGTGGGCAGGCAGGCATCCAGCCCCAGCATTTT; CDR3aa: CAWSGQAGIQPQHF
v_gene: TRBV4-2; abundance: NA; j_gene: TRBJ2-7; d_gene: NA; CDR3nt: TGTGCCAGCAGCCAAGAAGTGGCGGACAGCCAAGGGGAGCAGTACTTC; CDR3aa: CASSQEVADSQGEQYF
v_gene: TRBV7-9; abundance: NA; j_gene: TRBJ1-1; d_gene: NA; CDR3nt: TGTGCCAGCAGCGCGAACACTGAAGCTTTCTTT; CDR3aa: CASSANTEAFF
v_gene: TRBV3-1; abundance: NA; j_gene: TRBJ2-3; d_gene: NA; CDR3nt: TGTGCCAGCAGACTTAGCGGTGGTGCCGATACGCAGTATTTT; CDR3aa: CASRLSGGADTQYF
v_gene: TRBV7-2; abundance: NA; j_gene: TRBJ1-4; d_gene: TRBD1; CDR3nt: TGTGCCAGCAGCACGGGACAGGGGGCGGAAAAACTGTTTTTT; CDR3aa: CASSTGQGAEKLFF
v_gene: TRBV18; abundance: NA; j_gene: TRBJ2-7; d_gene: TRBD1; CDR3nt: TGTGCCAGCTCACCACTACCCGGGACAGCAAACTACGAGCAGTACTTC; CDR3aa: CASSPLPGTANYEQYF
v_gene: TRBV20-1; abundance: NA; j_gene: TRBJ1-1; d_gene: NA; CDR3nt: TGCAGTGTAGCGAAGGAAGCGGCTGAAGCTTTCTTT; CDR3aa: CSVAKEAAEAFF
v_gene: TRBV5-1; abundance: NA; j_gene: TRBJ2-4; d_gene: TRBD1; CDR3nt: TGCGCCAGCAGCTTGGAGGATCAGGGGGCAAAAAACATTCAGTACTTC; CDR3aa: CASSLEDQGAKNIQYF